This TCR beta chain came from a study of T-cell reconstitution after alpha-beta-depleted transplantation in children. General study findings and limits: Reportedly, alpha-beta T cells present about two months post-transplant originated from several hundred expanded clones of graft origin. Day-60 TCRbeta diversity that was high in some patients was derived from surviving recipient T cells and thymic progenitors.

V was trimmed by 7 bases and J by 8 bases, leaving 16 bases between them. In germline, CDR1 is SGHRS, CDR2 YFSETQ. This CDR3 comprises 12 residues. A note on this clonotype: Its antigen remains unknown.

Unique molecular identifiers were incorporated during preparation of the TCRbeta library. MiXCR, run by TCRdb on the PCR reads, gives a single entry per CDR3 protein. The data hold 700,000 to 950,000 distinct CDR3 sequences, with 15% to 20% observed a single time. This chain uses TRBV5-1 with TRBJ2-7, with a tentative D call TRBD1 (6 bases). The clonotype was recovered from a male patient younger than 18 who had a stem cell transplant for acute lymphoblastic leukemia, so the T cells may come from the graft donor. Sequencing used PBMCs, mostly from graft donor cells, obtained 360 days after TCRalphabeta/CD19-depleted stem cell transplant. The CDR3 DNA sequence: TGCGCCAGCGGGTCAACAGGGAATAAGCAGTACTTC. Protein sequence: CASGSTGNKQYF.